The next 5 T cell receptor beta chains were all read from a single sample in a study of T-cell reconstitution after alpha-beta-depleted transplantation in children. A TCRbeta library incorporating unique molecular identifiers was prepared. MiXCR, applied by TCRdb to the PCR reads, yields one record per CDR3 protein. The sample has 17,000 or so distinct CDR3 sequences; around an eighth are singletons. The specimen was PBMCs, mostly from graft donor cells, collected 180 days after TCRalphabeta/CD19-depleted stem cell transplant. The receptors here all came from a boy under two years old who had a stem cell transplant for Wiskott-Aldrich syndrome, so the T cells may come from the graft donor.

The chain has TRBV10-3 and TRBJ1-5, with 9 bases that match TRBD1. The germline gives CDR1 ENHRY, CDR2 SYGVKD. This CDR3 spans 13 amino acids. J lost 5 bases, V lost 5 bases, and 1 base had no gene match. CDR3: CAISRQGDQPQHF. CDR3 DNA: TGTGCCATCAGTAGACAGGGGGATCAGCCCCAGCATTTT.

This clonotype has just a few counts. The chain couples TRBV7-9 to TRBJ1-2, with D uncertain. CDR3 length equals 15 residues. Germline loops: CDR1 SEHNR, CDR2 FQNEAQ (reference sequence). V gave up 3 bases and J gave up 6 bases, with 17 bases separating them. The CDR3 sequence is CASSFTRRGRNGYTF. For the CDR3, the DNA is TGTGCCAGCAGCTTTACCCGTAGAGGGAGAAATGGCTACACCTTC.

This clonotype was seen a few times. The V and J genes are TRBV5-1 and TRBJ2-1; D ambiguous. The CDR3 is 15 residues long. Germline V gives CDR1 SGHRS, CDR2 YFSETQ. The ends were cut back, 0 bases at V and 4 bases at J, with 11 bases in the middle. For the CDR3, the DNA is TGCGCCAGCAGCTTGGAAGGTAGCAGATACAATGAGCAGTTCTTC. Protein sequence: CASSLEGSRYNEQFF.

The table lists this clonotype with many counts. The CDR3 region has the DNA TGTGCCAGCCGGCGGGGGGATTCGAGTTCACCCCTCCACTTT. This gives the protein CASRRGDSSSPLHF. The rearrangement links TRBV11-2 to TRBJ1-6; the D gene is possibly TRBD1 (5 bases). CDR1 SGHAT and CDR2 FQNNGV come from the germline V gene. This CDR3 is built from 14 residues. Trimming took off 8 bases at V and 9 bases at J, with 17 bases between the two ends.

Ten or more counts support this clonotype. The rearrangement joins TRBV3-1 to TRBJ2-2; weak D call: TRBD1 (5 bases). Germline V lookup: CDR1 LGHDT, CDR2 YNNKEL (reference sequence). CDR3 length: 16 amino acids. Trimming removed 1 base at V and 0 bases at J, with 9 bases between. The chain's CDR3 is CASSQARQPNTGELFF. The CDR3 coding sequence is TGTGCCAGCAGCCAAGCCAGACAGCCGAACACCGGGGAGCTGTTTTTT.